These T cell receptor beta chains were read from a single sample in a study of OX40 agonist ivuxolimab in advanced cancers. The table came from immunoSEQ multiplex PCR; TCRdb's copy has only in-frame clones and leaves some out. The repertoire has 30,000 or so clones, over 85% of them found once; the top ten carry about 25%. The sequencing here drew on CD4+ or CD8+ T cells sorted from blood, taken in a trial of the OX40 agonist ivuxolimab. All receptors come from an adult with an advanced solid tumor such as melanoma, head and neck, liver or kidney cancer. Each CDR3 is given with its conserved first and last residue. Each record gives: V gene, clone size, J gene, CDR3 protein. Clone size is stated in some rows and not others, as once, few, many or a class when expanded.

V gene: TRBV21-1; clone size: NA; J gene: TRBJ2-7; CDR3 protein: CASSSWTRSYEQYF
V gene: TRBV7-2; clone size: few; J gene: TRBJ2-7; CDR3 protein: CASSKKKSSGKYEQYF
V gene: TRBV7-6; clone size: NA; J gene: TRBJ2-7; CDR3 protein: CASSLGRGPLYEQYF
V gene: TRBV27; clone size: NA; J gene: TRBJ1-2; CDR3 protein: CASSLSPGSNYGYTF
V gene: TRBV6-6; clone size: NA; J gene: TRBJ2-7; CDR3 protein: CAIMGGSYEQYF
V gene: TRBV6-6; clone size: NA; J gene: TRBJ2-4; CDR3 protein: CASSWGWGDIQYF
V gene: TRBV7-2; clone size: NA; J gene: TRBJ2-1; CDR3 protein: CASSWTSGAYNEQFF
V gene: TRBV7-8; clone size: NA; J gene: TRBJ1-1; CDR3 protein: CASSLARFRALNTEAFF
V gene: TRBV13; clone size: NA; J gene: TRBJ2-7; CDR3 protein: CASSPPRGEQYF
V gene: TRBV5-3; clone size: NA; J gene: TRBJ2-7; CDR3 protein: CASSQTDILSYEQYF
V gene: TRBV6-5; clone size: NA; J gene: TRBJ2-7; CDR3 protein: CASSGAEVGYEQYF
V gene: TRBV13; clone size: NA; J gene: TRBJ2-7; CDR3 protein: CASSIRSGAYEQYF
V gene: TRBV13; clone size: NA; J gene: TRBJ2-3; CDR3 protein: CASGRGTSGGATDTQYF
V gene: TRBV12-5; clone size: NA; J gene: TRBJ2-1; CDR3 protein: CASGPPDRPEQFF
V gene: TRBV2; clone size: NA; J gene: TRBJ2-3; CDR3 protein: CASSESPTDTQYF
V gene: TRBV28; clone size: NA; J gene: TRBJ2-5; CDR3 protein: CASSSGLAGKETQYF
V gene: TRBV19; clone size: NA; J gene: TRBJ2-1; CDR3 protein: CASSIVRDSYNEQFF
V gene: TRBV5-1; clone size: NA; J gene: TRBJ1-3; CDR3 protein: CASSLVIQLSGNTIYF
V gene: TRBV27; clone size: NA; J gene: TRBJ2-5; CDR3 protein: CASSSSVGTSGGAQETQYF
V gene: TRBV27; clone size: NA; J gene: TRBJ1-2; CDR3 protein: CASSSQPAYGYTF
V gene: TRBV6-5; clone size: NA; J gene: TRBJ2-5; CDR3 protein: CASSYLGQKEETQYF
V gene: TRBV6-5; clone size: NA; J gene: TRBJ2-7; CDR3 protein: CASSDGYEQYF
V gene: TRBV7-6; clone size: NA; J gene: TRBJ2-1; CDR3 protein: CASSLGQPEYGNEQFF
V gene: TRBV4-1; clone size: NA; J gene: TRBJ1-1; CDR3 protein: CASAGHLNTEAFF
V gene: TRBV29-1; clone size: NA; J gene: TRBJ2-7; CDR3 protein: CSVLQGNSYEQYF
V gene: TRBV19; clone size: NA; J gene: TRBJ2-7; CDR3 protein: CASSWDRSSYEQYF
V gene: TRBV28; clone size: NA; J gene: TRBJ1-6; CDR3 protein: CASSYRQGATPLHF